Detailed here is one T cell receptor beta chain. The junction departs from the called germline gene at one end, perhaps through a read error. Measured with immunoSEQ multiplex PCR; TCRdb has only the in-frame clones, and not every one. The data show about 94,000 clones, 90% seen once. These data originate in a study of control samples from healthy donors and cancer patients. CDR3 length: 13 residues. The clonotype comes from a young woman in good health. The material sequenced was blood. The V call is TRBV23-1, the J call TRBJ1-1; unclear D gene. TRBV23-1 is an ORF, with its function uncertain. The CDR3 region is CASSQSAADEAFF. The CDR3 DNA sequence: TGCGCCAGCAGCCAATCGGCTGCGGATGAAGCTTTCTTT.